The next 29 T cell receptor beta chains were all read from a single sample in a study of T-cell memory formation after mild COVID-19. TCRdb re-called the 5' RACE reads with MiXCR, one entry per CDR3 protein. The sample lists about 400,000 distinct CDR3 sequences, roughly a quarter seen once, with around 13% in the top ten. Sequenced sample: PBMCs or a T cell subset sorted from them (not recorded which). Receptors were obtained from an adult woman who had mild COVID-19 (a few samples of this study predate the infection). Cell type and time point are not known.

This clonotype was seen more than once but under ten times. The rearrangement links TRBV7-2 to TRBJ2-1; D call uncertain. Trimming pared 5 bases from V and 6 bases from J, leaving 14 bases between. The CDR3 has 14 amino acids. In germline, CDR1 is SGHTA, CDR2 FQGNSA. DNA for the CDR3: TGTGCCAGCAGCCGACCCTCTAGAGGCAATGAGCAGTTCTTC. Its translation is CASSRPSRGNEQFF.

This clonotype was seen a few times. J is TRBJ1-5 and V is TRBV3-1; D is possibly TRBD1 (5 bases). CDR1 LGHDT and CDR2 YNNKEL come from the germline V gene (reference sequence). The V end was cut by 1 base, the J end by 3 bases, with 16 bases between. CDR3 length: 17 amino acids. CDR3 sequence (DNA): TGTGCCAGCAGCCAAGGCCGGATCCTCGGGGCCAATCAGCCCCAGCATTTT. It yields the protein CASSQGRILGANQPQHF.

The chain joins TRBV20-1 to TRBJ2-7; D is ambiguous. The CDR3 contains 12 residues. Germline assignment: CDR1 DFQATT and CDR2 SNEGSKA (reference sequence). V gave up 1 base and J gave up 3 bases, with 7 bases separating them. The CDR3 DNA reads as TGCAGTGCTAGAGGTTCAATCTACGAGCAGTACTTC. Translating it yields CSARGSIYEQYF.

Only a few counts were recorded for this clonotype. J is TRBJ2-5 and V is TRBV21-1; the listed D gene, TRBD1, was not tested against the DNA. TRBV21-1 counts as a pseudogene. This CDR3 has 16 amino acids. The CDR3 loop reads CASSKNGTGIEETQYF. Here the CDR3 DNA reads TGTGCCAGCAGCAAAAACGGGACAGGGATCGAAGAGACCCAGTACTTC.

This clonotype was counted only a few times. This chain joins TRBV29-1 and TRBJ2-7; TRBD2 might be the D (6 bases). This CDR3 contains 14 residues. V lost 7 bases to trimming and J lost 2 bases, with 18 bases between them. The germline V gene has CDR1 SQVTM and CDR2 ANQGSEA. CDR3 coding DNA: TGCAGCGCCTTCGGCGGGAAAAGCACCTACGAGCAGTACTTC. Its translation: CSAFGGKSTYEQYF.

This clonotype has only a few counts. The chain has TRBV24-1 and TRBJ2-6; no reliable D call. The germline V gene has CDR1 KGHDR and CDR2 SFDVKD. The CDR3 is 17 amino acids. The V end lost 5 bases, the J end lost 3 bases, and 16 bases lay between the germline ends. CDR3 in DNA: TGTGCCACCAGTGCTCCGGCGACGCCGGATGGGGCCAACGTCCTGACTTTC. It translates to CATSAPATPDGANVLTF.

This sequence joins TRBV9 and TRBJ1-5; TRBD1 agrees at 11 bases. With 4 bases clipped from V and 0 bases from J, the junction kept 6 bases outside the gene matches. The germline V gene has CDR1 SGDLS and CDR2 YYNGEE. The CDR3 is 17 residues long. CDR3: CASSPGQGAYSNQPQHF. In DNA, the CDR3 is TGTGCCAGCAGCCCCGGACAGGGGGCTTATAGCAATCAGCCCCAGCATTTT. The variable domain in full, completed from reference TRBV9 and TRBJ1-5, reads DSGVTQTPKHLITATGQRVTLRCSPRSGDLSVYWYQQSLDQGLQFLIQYYNGEERAKGNILERFSAQQFPDLHSELNLSSLELGDSALYFCASSPGQGAYSNQPQHFGDGTRLSIL.

The chain carries TRBV9 and TRBJ2-1; D could derive from TRBD1 or TRBD2 (5 bases each). The CDR3 covers 16 residues. V shed 0 bases and J shed 2 bases, with 12 bases lying between them. Germline V gene data show CDR1 as SGDLS and CDR2 as YYNGEE. CDR3 sequence reads: CASSVAGRDPYNEQFF. The DNA for the CDR3 is TGTGCCAGCAGCGTAGCCGGCAGGGACCCCTACAATGAGCAGTTCTTC.

The CDR3 sequence is CASSSWAGEGYTF. The CDR3 DNA sequence: TGTGCCAGCAGCTCTTGGGCAGGAGAAGGCTACACCTTC. The chain has TRBV7-9 and TRBJ1-2; no clear D gene. V lost 4 bases and J 8 bases, leaving 14 bases between the germline ends. CDR1 and CDR2 (germline): SEHNR, FQNEAQ (reference sequence). The CDR3 has 13 residues.

This rearrangement joins TRBV7-7 to TRBJ2-7; a weak D match, TRBD2 (6 bases). V was pared by 11 bases and J by 3 bases, with 11 bases between. This CDR3 is built from 11 residues. CDR1 and CDR2 (germline): SSHAT, FNYEAQ (reference sequence). CDR3 residues: CAHRENYEQYF. CDR3 in DNA: TGTGCCCATCGGGAGAACTACGAGCAGTACTTC. The whole variable domain, remainder taken from reference TRBV7-7 and TRBJ2-7, is GAGVSQSPRYKVTKRGQDVTLRCDPISSHATLYWYQQALGQGPEFLTYFNYEAQPDKSGLPSDRFSAERPEGSISTLTIQRTEQRDSAMYRCAHRENYEQYFGPGTRLTVT.

This clonotype was seen more than once but under ten times. This chain uses TRBV24-1 with TRBJ2-2; D possibly corresponds to TRBD1 (6 bases). V shed 7 bases and J shed 2 bases, with 13 bases lying between them. Germline V gene data show CDR1 as KGHDR and CDR2 as SFDVKD. This CDR3 region has 15 residues. CDR3 DNA sequence: TGTGCCACCAGCGAGCTCAGGGGAAACACCGGGGAGCTGTTTTTT. It yields the protein CATSELRGNTGELFF.

This clonotype was detected a few times. This sequence joins TRBV20-1 and TRBJ2-1; TRBD2 might be the D (6 bases). CDR1 is DFQATT and CDR2 is SNEGSKA in the germline V gene (reference sequence). This CDR3 has 14 amino acids. The ends were cut back, 1 base at V and 5 bases at J, with 12 bases in the middle. The CDR3 spells CSARGGLVDNEQFF. The CDR3 DNA follows: TGCAGTGCTAGAGGGGGACTTGTAGACAATGAGCAGTTCTTC.

The chain joins TRBV12-3 or TRBV12-4 to TRBJ2-1; 9 bases match TRBD2. CDR3 length: 15 residues. With V trimmed by 5 bases and J by 6 bases, 8 bases remained unmatched. The CDR3 protein is CASSGGLAVSNEQFF. The CDR3 DNA reads TGTGCCAGCAGTGGGGGACTAGCCGTCTCCAATGAGCAGTTCTTC.

This clonotype was seen at least ten times. This chain links TRBV10-3 with TRBJ2-7; D unclear. Trimming pared 2 bases from V and 4 bases from J, leaving 3 bases between. Germline assignment: CDR1 ENHRY and CDR2 SYGVKD. The CDR3 is 11 amino acids. The CDR3 region is CAISEGYEQYF. Written as DNA, the CDR3 is TGTGCCATCAGTGAGGGGTACGAGCAGTACTTC.

This clonotype was seen a few times. The CDR3 sequence: CASSFTSGNYNEQFF. DNA for the CDR3: TGTGCCAGCAGCTTTACTAGCGGGAACTACAATGAGCAGTTCTTC. The rearrangement joins TRBV7-9 to TRBJ2-1; 10 nucleotides match TRBD2. CDR1 is SEHNR, CDR2 FQNEAQ, per germline (reference sequence). The ends lost 3 bases at V and 3 bases at J; junction bases unmatched: 2. The CDR3 is 15 residues long.

This clonotype was observed a few times. The gene calls are TRBV2 and TRBJ2-5; D is perhaps TRBD2 (5 bases). The CDR3 spans 15 residues. Germline values: CDR1 SNHLY, CDR2 FYNNEI. V was shortened by 7 bases and J by 3 bases, with 18 bases between the two germline ends. CDR3 region: CASKMTRVGEETQYF. CDR3 nucleotide sequence: TGTGCCAGCAAAATGACGAGGGTGGGAGAAGAGACCCAGTACTTC.

In this sample, this clonotype turned up a few times. The V call is TRBV5-6, the J call TRBJ2-7, with D possibly matching TRBD1 (6 bases). Germline V gene data show CDR1 as SGHDT and CDR2 as YYEEEE. CDR3 length: 13 residues. Trimming left V 6 bases short and J 1 base short, with 11 bases between. The CDR3 reads CASTTDSSYEQYF. The CDR3 DNA reads as TGTGCCAGCACCACGGACAGTTCCTACGAGCAGTACTTC.

The table lists this clonotype with a few counts. V gene TRBV30 combines with J gene TRBJ2-1; 9 bases align to TRBD2. In germline, CDR1 is GTSNPN, CDR2 SVGIG (reference sequence). The CDR3 has 12 residues. The V segment lost 5 bases and the J segment 7 bases; nucleotides outside the gene matches: 3. The CDR3 coding sequence is TGTGCCTGGGGACTAGCGATTAATGAGCAGTTCTTC. This encodes CAWGLAINEQFF.

The chain uses TRBV30 and TRBJ1-1; 10 bases agree with TRBD1. CDR1 GTSNPN and CDR2 SVGIG come from the germline V gene (reference sequence). This CDR3 contains 15 residues. V lost 0 bases, J lost 4 bases, and 5 bases stayed unmatched. In nucleotides, the CDR3 is TGTGCCTGGAGTGTAGACAGGGGGCGAGGCACTGAAGCTTTCTTT. Translating gives CAWSVDRGRGTEAFF.

The rearrangement links TRBV29-1 to TRBJ2-5; no reliable D call. The CDR3 spans 14 residues. Per the germline V gene, CDR1 is SQVTM and CDR2 is ANQGSEA. V was cut by 3 bases and J by 2 bases, with 13 bases left in between. CDR3 loop: CSVEQGAQQETQYF. DNA for the CDR3: TGCAGCGTTGAGCAAGGCGCTCAGCAAGAGACCCAGTACTTC.

DNA for the CDR3: TGTGCCAGCAGAACCAGTAACACCGGGGAGCTGTTTTTT. As protein: CASRTSNTGELFF. The chain recombines TRBV12-3 or TRBV12-4 with TRBJ2-2; D uncertain. V lost 6 bases and J lost 2, with 7 bases in between. There are 13 residues in the CDR3.

This clonotype was observed a few times. The chain joins TRBV5-1 to TRBJ2-2; D remains unclear. The CDR3 contains 16 residues. Germline V CDR1 and CDR2: SGHRS, YFSETQ. Between the trimmed V and J ends, which lost 4 bases and 5 bases, there was a span of 18 bases. This CDR3 is CASSPRPETTTGELFF. The CDR3 DNA sequence: TGCGCCAGCAGCCCCAGACCCGAAACAACGACCGGGGAGCTGTTTTTT.

The rearrangement uses TRBV14 and TRBJ2-1; D remains ambiguous. The CDR3 has 15 amino acids. V was clipped by 0 bases and J by 4 bases, with 10 bases between them. In germline, CDR1 is SGHDN, CDR2 FVKESK. CDR3 bases: TGTGCCAGCAGCCAAGATCGGCCTTTATACAATGAGCAGTTCTTC. This encodes CASSQDRPLYNEQFF. Using reference TRBV14 and TRBJ2-1 for the parts outside the CDR3, the full variable domain is EAGVTQFPSHSVIEKGQTVTLRCDPISGHDNLYWYRRVMGKEIKFLLHFVKESKQDESGMPNNRFLAERTGGTYSTLKVQPAELEDSGVYFCASSQDRPLYNEQFFGPGTRLTVL.

This chain uses TRBV27 with TRBJ2-2; D gene ambiguous. V dropped 10 bases and J dropped 0 bases, with 6 bases sitting between them. The CDR3 is 12 residues long. In germline, CDR1 is MNHEY, CDR2 SMNVEV (reference sequence). Here the CDR3 reads CATQPNTGELFF. CDR3 DNA: TGTGCCACCCAGCCGAACACCGGGGAGCTGTTTTTT.

V is TRBV5-1 and J is TRBJ2-3; D gene unclear. This CDR3 spans 14 amino acids. V was pared by 0 bases and J by 0 bases, with 5 bases between. The germline gives CDR1 SGHRS, CDR2 YFSETQ. The CDR3 region has the DNA TGCGCCAGCAGCTTGGCGGAAAGCACAGATACGCAGTATTTT. Its translation: CASSLAESTDTQYF.

The chain combines TRBV24-1 with TRBJ1-5; a possible D gene is TRBD1 (6 bases). The CDR3 sequence is 16 residues long. Looked up from germline, CDR1 is KGHDR and CDR2 is SFDVKD. The germline V and J ends were trimmed by 1 base and 2 bases, with 11 bases remaining between them. This chain's CDR3 is CATSDLSGVGNQPQHF. The DNA of the CDR3 is TGTGCCACCAGTGATTTATCAGGGGTTGGCAATCAGCCCCAGCATTTT.

CDR3 sequence: CASSLDSLFEAFF. For the CDR3, the DNA is TGTGCCAGCAGCTTAGACAGCTTATTTGAAGCTTTCTTT. The rearrangement links TRBV7-9 to TRBJ1-1, with no clear D. CDR1 is SEHNR and CDR2 is FQNEAQ in the germline V gene (reference sequence). The CDR3 is 13 amino acids. V lost 1 base, J lost 7 bases, and 10 bases lay in between.

This clonotype was counted between two and nine times. The chain employs TRBV29-1 and TRBJ2-1; the D gene is possibly TRBD2 (6 bases). The CDR3 runs 17 residues. CDR1 and CDR2 from the germline V gene are SQVTM and ANQGSEA. V lost 0 bases and J lost 6, with 21 bases in between. The CDR3 sequence is CSVEDLEDYGPRNEQFF. The CDR3 region has the DNA TGCAGCGTTGAAGATCTAGAGGACTATGGGCCCCGCAATGAGCAGTTCTTC.

The chain's CDR3 is CASSPDSGGEAFF. The CDR3 coding sequence is TGCGCCAGCAGCCCTGACTCCGGAGGGGAAGCTTTCTTT. This chain connects TRBV5-1 to TRBJ1-1; the D is unclear. V lost 4 bases and J 8 bases, leaving 15 bases between the germline ends. In germline, CDR1 is SGHRS, CDR2 YFSETQ. This CDR3 is built from 13 residues.